Listed here is a single T cell receptor beta chain. Its antigen is unknown. Produced via immunoSEQ multiplex PCR; TCRdb's table is partial and in-frame only. The sample shows about 330,000 clones, about nine tenths of them seen only once. In germline, CDR1 is SGHDT, CDR2 YYEEEE. The CDR3 loop spans 16 amino acids. The V and J ends lost 3 bases and 6 bases respectively, with 18 bases between them. This specimen belongs to a study of shared clonotypes between healthy human individuals. Study at large: With ages of 18 to 49, the donors were a couple of women and a few men. Study results and caveats: It was the non-shared clonotypes that had lower generation probabilities than clonotypes shared by all four donors.

Nashville, Tennessee was home to all donors, who were Caucasian adults. Combining CD45RO+ cells with CCR7-negative CD45RA+ TemRA cells gave CD8 memory. The TCR sequence derives from a young man in good health. The chain recombines TRBV5-6 with TRBJ2-2; D not resolved. The source material was memory CD8+ T cells sorted from blood. Subset given: CD45RO+ cells pooled with CCR7-negative TemRA cells. This CDR3 is CASSSPTGSLSGELFF. The CDR3, as DNA: TGTGCCAGCAGCTCACCGACGGGTTCGCTGTCCGGGGAGCTGTTTTTT.